These T cell receptor beta chains were read from a single sample in a study of cytomegalovirus exposure and HLA in healthy donors. Measured with immunoSEQ multiplex PCR; TCRdb has only the in-frame clones, and not every one. The data contain a few hundred thousand clones, around 89% of them singletons. The source material was PBMCs. Every receptor here comes from a young woman in good health and CMV-seronegative. The CDR3 runs from the conserved cysteine through the conserved F or W. The D gene is left open where the match is weak. Size tells how often a clone was seen (once, few, many) or the class of an expanded clone, and some rows leave it out.

D | size | J | V | CDR3 | DNA
NA | NA | TRBJ1-2 | TRBV7-2 | CASSPRDERGYTF | TGTGCCAGCAGCCCACGTGATGAGCGTGGCTACACCTTC
TRBD1 | NA | TRBJ1-2 | TRBV5-5 | CASSEGTVDGYTF | TGTGCCAGCAGTGAGGGGACAGTAGACGGCTACACCTTC
TRBD1 | NA | TRBJ2-3 | TRBV9 | CASSRTGQGGKTDTQYF | TGTGCCAGCAGTAGAACAGGACAGGGGGGGAAGACAGATACGCAGTATTTT
NA | NA | TRBJ1-3 | TRBV9 | CASSVAGGRFFGNTIYF | TGTGCCAGCAGCGTAGCTGGAGGGAGGTTTTTTGGAAACACCATATATTTT
TRBD2 | NA | TRBJ2-1 | TRBV6-6 | CASKRGSSYNEQFF | TGTGCCAGCAAGCGGGGCAGCTCCTACAATGAGCAGTTCTTC
NA | NA | TRBJ1-4 | TRBV19 | CASSIGTSTNEKLFF | TGTGCCAGTAGTATTGGGACATCAACTAATGAAAAACTGTTTTTT
NA | NA | TRBJ2-3 | TRBV11-2 | CASSSGGKRTDTQYF | TGTGCCAGCAGCTCAGGGGGGAAACGCACAGATACGCAGTATTTT
NA | NA | TRBJ1-4 | TRBV5-4 | CASSLAGQGGEKLFF | TGTGCCAGCAGCTTGGCCGGGCAGGGTGGTGAAAAACTGTTTTTT
NA | NA | TRBJ1-2 | TRBV28 | CASSWGHQIYGYTF | TGTGCCAGCAGTTGGGGCCATCAGATCTATGGCTACACCTTC
TRBD1 | once | TRBJ1-2 | TRBV9 | CASSVDRGTYGYTF | TGTGCCAGCAGCGTAGACAGGGGGACCTATGGCTACACCTTC
NA | once | TRBJ2-1 | TRBV19 | CASSIVPGGWNEQFF | TGTGCCAGTAGTATAGTGCCAGGGGGGTGGAATGAGCAGTTCTTC
NA | NA | TRBJ1-6 | TRBV6-5 | CASRPGQYRNSPLHF | TGTGCCAGCAGGCCCGGACAGTACCGAAATTCACCCCTCCACTTT
NA | few | TRBJ1-2 | TRBV2 | CARLTEANYGYTF | TGTGCCAGGTTGACAGAAGCTAACTATGGCTACACCTTC
NA | NA | TRBJ2-1 | TRBV4-1 | CASSQDASGVWQFF | TGCGCCAGCAGCCAAGACGCTTCGGGGGTGTGGCAGTTCTTC
NA | NA | TRBJ2-5 | TRBV18 | CASSPMRQTQYF | TGTGCCAGCTCGCCCATGCGGCAGACCCAGTACTTC
NA | NA | TRBJ2-2 | TRBV27 | CASSQINTGELFF | TGTGCCAGCAGTCAAATTAACACCGGGGAGCTGTTTTTT
TRBD2 | NA | TRBJ2-2 | TRBV7-6 | CASSLDGTSGESGELFF | TGTGCCAGCAGCTTAGACGGGACTAGCGGGGAATCCGGGGAGCTGTTTTTT
NA | NA | TRBJ1-1 | TRBV18 | CASSPRSGAGMNTEAFF | TGTGCCAGCTCCCCCCGGAGCGGGGCCGGGATGAACACTGAAGCTTTCTTT
TRBD1 | once | TRBJ1-1 | TRBV19 | CASKGQGVSEAFF | TGTGCCAGTAAGGGACAGGGGGTCTCTGAAGCTTTCTTT
TRBD2 | NA | TRBJ2-3 | TRBV27 | CASSGLAGTTDTQYF | TGTGCCAGCAGTGGCCTAGCGGGGACCACAGATACGCAGTATTTT
TRBD1 | few | TRBJ1-1 | TRBV14 | CASSQETGGMDTEAFF | TGTGCCAGCAGCCAAGAGACAGGGGGGATGGACACTGAAGCTTTCTTT
TRBD1 | NA | TRBJ1-2 | TRBV7-6 | CASSPAGTGEGYTF | TGTGCCAGCAGCCCCGCCGGGACAGGGGAGGGCTACACCTTC
NA | NA | TRBJ2-6 | TRBV9 | CASSGTSDSGANVLTF | TGTGCCAGCAGCGGGACATCCGACTCTGGGGCCAACGTCCTGACTTTC
NA | NA | TRBJ1-1 | TRBV28 | CASILRNTEAFF | TGTGCCAGCATCCTTAGGAACACTGAAGCTTTCTTT
TRBD1 | NA | TRBJ1-2 | TRBV6-5 | CASSGQGQFYGYTF | TGTGCCAGCAGTGGACAGGGGCAATTCTATGGCTACACCTTC
NA | NA | TRBJ1-3 | TRBV2 | CASRSGFSGNTIYF | TGTGCCAGCAGATCAGGGTTTTCTGGAAACACCATATATTTT
NA | NA | TRBJ1-5 | TRBV5-4 | CASSAYREPSNQPQHF | TGTGCCAGCAGCGCTTACAGGGAACCGAGCAATCAGCCCCAGCATTTT
NA | NA | TRBJ1-1 | TRBV12-5 | CASGLRLGSEAFF | TGTGCTAGTGGTTTGAGACTCGGCAGTGAAGCTTTCTTT
NA | once | TRBJ2-7 | TRBV6-1 | CASSWGDSSYEQYF | TGTGCCAGCAGTTGGGGGGACAGCTCCTACGAGCAGTACTTC